A selection of T cell receptor beta chains follows, all from one sample in a study of CD8 T cells in Susac syndrome. In TCRdb, the immunoSEQ multiplex PCR reads were re-called with MiXCR into one record per CDR3 protein. The sample carries 95,000 to 150,000 distinct CDR3 sequences, about 95% recorded once. Sequencing input: CD8+ T cells from PBMCs. The receptors were gathered from a human donor with Susac syndrome. The CDR3 runs from the conserved cysteine through the conserved F or W. A D gene is named only where the DNA matches it firmly. Expanded clones are given a class, and other clones once, few, many or no size at all.

clone size: -; D gene: -; J gene: TRBJ2-1; V gene: TRBV7-2; CDR3 DNA: TGTGCCAGCAGCTTTTCCGTAGGGTCCAATGAGCAGTTCTTC; CDR3 protein: CASSFSVGSNEQFF
clone size: -; D gene: TRBD1; J gene: TRBJ1-1; V gene: TRBV27; CDR3 DNA: TGTGCCAGCAGTCCCCGAGGGGGCCCTGAAGCTTTCTTT; CDR3 protein: CASSPRGGPEAFF
clone size: -; D gene: -; J gene: TRBJ1-1; V gene: TRBV6-2/TRBV6-3; CDR3 DNA: TGTGCCAGCAGTTGGGCAGCGAACACTGAAGCTTTCTTT; CDR3 protein: CASSWAANTEAFF
clone size: -; D gene: -; J gene: TRBJ2-5; V gene: TRBV2; CDR3 DNA: TGTGCCAGCAGTGAAGCATGGGACCAAGAGACCCAGTACTTC; CDR3 protein: CASSEAWDQETQYF
clone size: -; D gene: -; J gene: TRBJ2-7; V gene: TRBV6-5; CDR3 DNA: TGTGCCAGCAGGGATTACGGGAGCTCCTACGAGCAGTACTTC; CDR3 protein: CASRDYGSSYEQYF
clone size: -; D gene: TRBD2; J gene: TRBJ2-1; V gene: TRBV5-1; CDR3 DNA: TGCGCCAGCAGCTTGACGGGGGGAAGCTCCTACAATGAGCAGTTCTTC; CDR3 protein: CASSLTGGSSYNEQFF
clone size: -; D gene: -; J gene: TRBJ1-2; V gene: TRBV3-1; CDR3 DNA: TGTGCCAGCAGCCTTGATACGGGCTATGGCTACACCTTC; CDR3 protein: CASSLDTGYGYTF
clone size: -; D gene: -; J gene: TRBJ2-5; V gene: TRBV5-1; CDR3 DNA: TGCGCCAGCAGCTTTCTCCCGTCAGAGACCCAGTACTTC; CDR3 protein: CASSFLPSETQYF
clone size: -; D gene: -; J gene: TRBJ1-1; V gene: TRBV9; CDR3 DNA: TGTGCCAGCAGCACCCGGGACAAGCCGTACACTGAAGCTTTCTTT; CDR3 protein: CASSTRDKPYTEAFF
clone size: -; D gene: -; J gene: TRBJ2-7; V gene: TRBV4-1; CDR3 DNA: TGCGCCAGCAGCCAAGATTTGCCTCTTCAGAGCTCCTACGAGCAGTACTTC; CDR3 protein: CASSQDLPLQSSYEQYF
clone size: -; D gene: TRBD2; J gene: TRBJ2-3; V gene: TRBV6-6; CDR3 DNA: TGTGCCAGCAGTTACGAGCTAGCGGGGACGAAAGATACGCAGTATTTT; CDR3 protein: CASSYELAGTKDTQYF
clone size: -; D gene: -; J gene: TRBJ1-1; V gene: TRBV5-4; CDR3 DNA: TGTGCCAGCAGCTTGCGGACGGGGGTAAAGGGCACTGAAGCTTTCTTT; CDR3 protein: CASSLRTGVKGTEAFF
clone size: once; D gene: TRBD1; J gene: TRBJ2-5; V gene: TRBV13; CDR3 DNA: TGTGCCAGCAGCTTAGAGGGGGCCCAAGAGACCCAGTACTTC; CDR3 protein: CASSLEGAQETQYF
clone size: once; D gene: TRBD1; J gene: TRBJ1-4; V gene: TRBV6-1; CDR3 DNA: TGTGCCAGCAGTCCCGTCCGAGCAGGACAGGGGGCTACTGATGAAAAACTGTTTTTT; CDR3 protein: CASSPVRAGQGATDEKLFF
clone size: -; D gene: -; J gene: TRBJ1-2; V gene: TRBV12-3/TRBV12-4; CDR3 DNA: TGTGCCAGCAGTGGGGAGAACAGCTTCCTTAACTATGGCTACACCTTC; CDR3 protein: CASSGENSFLNYGYTF
clone size: -; D gene: TRBD2; J gene: TRBJ2-2; V gene: TRBV9; CDR3 DNA: TGTGCCAGCAGCGTAGCTAGCGGGCCGAACACCGGGGAGCTGTTTTTT; CDR3 protein: CASSVASGPNTGELFF
clone size: -; D gene: TRBD1; J gene: TRBJ1-1; V gene: TRBV9; CDR3 DNA: TGTGCCAGCAGCGTTTCAGGGGGCACTGAAGCTTTCTTT; CDR3 protein: CASSVSGGTEAFF
clone size: -; D gene: TRBD1; J gene: TRBJ1-1; V gene: TRBV27; CDR3 DNA: TGTGCCAGCAGAGAACAGGGGACCCTTGAAGCTTTCTTT; CDR3 protein: CASREQGTLEAFF
clone size: -; D gene: -; J gene: TRBJ2-1; V gene: TRBV25-1; CDR3 DNA: TGTGCCAGCAGGGGGGTACCGGATAATGAGCAGTTCTTC; CDR3 protein: CASRGVPDNEQFF
clone size: -; D gene: -; J gene: TRBJ2-7; V gene: TRBV12-3/TRBV12-4; CDR3 DNA: TGTGCCAGCAGTTTTGGTAGCGAGCAGTACTTC; CDR3 protein: CASSFGSEQYF
clone size: -; D gene: -; J gene: TRBJ2-3; V gene: TRBV7-3; CDR3 DNA: TGTGCCAGCAGCTTAAACCAGGCAGATACGCAGTATTTT; CDR3 protein: CASSLNQADTQYF
clone size: -; D gene: -; J gene: TRBJ1-2; V gene: TRBV13; CDR3 DNA: TGTGCCAGCAGCGCGGGAAGGACTAACTATGGCTACACCTTC; CDR3 protein: CASSAGRTNYGYTF
clone size: once; D gene: -; J gene: TRBJ2-3; V gene: TRBV7-2; CDR3 DNA: TGTGCCAGCAGCTTAGCGTACAGCACAGATACGCAGTATTTT; CDR3 protein: CASSLAYSTDTQYF
clone size: -; D gene: -; J gene: TRBJ1-2; V gene: TRBV5-6; CDR3 DNA: TGTGCCAGCAGCCCTTCCGACGCAACCTATGGCTACACCTTC; CDR3 protein: CASSPSDATYGYTF
clone size: -; D gene: TRBD1; J gene: TRBJ2-7; V gene: TRBV9; CDR3 DNA: TGTGCCAGCAGCGCCTCAGGGGGTCCCTACGAGCAGTACTTC; CDR3 protein: CASSASGGPYEQYF
clone size: -; D gene: -; J gene: TRBJ2-7; V gene: TRBV4-1; CDR3 DNA: TGCGCCAGCAGCCAAGTAACTGGGCGCGAGCAGTACTTC; CDR3 protein: CASSQVTGREQYF
clone size: -; D gene: TRBD1; J gene: TRBJ2-7; V gene: TRBV27; CDR3 DNA: TGTGCCAGCAGTCCCGGGACAGGAGTCTCCTACGAGCAGTACTTC; CDR3 protein: CASSPGTGVSYEQYF
clone size: -; D gene: TRBD1; J gene: TRBJ2-1; V gene: TRBV13; CDR3 DNA: TGTGCCAGCAGCTCCCCGGGACAGTCCTACAATGAGCAGTTCTTC; CDR3 protein: CASSSPGQSYNEQFF
clone size: -; D gene: -; J gene: TRBJ1-3; V gene: TRBV12-3/TRBV12-4; CDR3 DNA: TGTGCCAGCGGAACGAGGGACACCATATATTTT; CDR3 protein: CASGTRDTIYF
clone size: -; D gene: TRBD1; J gene: TRBJ1-2; V gene: TRBV3-1; CDR3 DNA: TGTGCCAGCAGCCAAGATCGGACGACAGGGGTGGAATACTATGGCTACACCTTC; CDR3 protein: CASSQDRTTGVEYYGYTF
clone size: -; D gene: -; J gene: TRBJ1-5; V gene: TRBV6-5; CDR3 DNA: TGTGCCAGCAGTTACTCGATAGGGGGTGGTCAGCCCCAGCATTTT; CDR3 protein: CASSYSIGGGQPQHF
clone size: -; D gene: -; J gene: TRBJ2-2; V gene: TRBV12-3/TRBV12-4; CDR3 DNA: TGTGCCAGCAGCCCCATAATCAACACCGGGGAGCTGTTTTTT; CDR3 protein: CASSPIINTGELFF
clone size: -; D gene: TRBD2; J gene: TRBJ2-1; V gene: TRBV6-5; CDR3 DNA: TGTGCCAGCAGTTACGGGGTGCTAGCGGGACCCTACAATGAGCAGTTCTTC; CDR3 protein: CASSYGVLAGPYNEQFF
clone size: few; D gene: -; J gene: TRBJ2-1; V gene: TRBV4-2; CDR3 DNA: TGTGCCAGCAGCCAAGTTGTGGGAGGCTACAATGAGCAGTTCTTC; CDR3 protein: CASSQVVGGYNEQFF
clone size: -; D gene: -; J gene: TRBJ2-7; V gene: TRBV5-1; CDR3 DNA: TGCGCCAGCAGCTCTACCCGGTACGAGCAGTACTTC; CDR3 protein: CASSSTRYEQYF